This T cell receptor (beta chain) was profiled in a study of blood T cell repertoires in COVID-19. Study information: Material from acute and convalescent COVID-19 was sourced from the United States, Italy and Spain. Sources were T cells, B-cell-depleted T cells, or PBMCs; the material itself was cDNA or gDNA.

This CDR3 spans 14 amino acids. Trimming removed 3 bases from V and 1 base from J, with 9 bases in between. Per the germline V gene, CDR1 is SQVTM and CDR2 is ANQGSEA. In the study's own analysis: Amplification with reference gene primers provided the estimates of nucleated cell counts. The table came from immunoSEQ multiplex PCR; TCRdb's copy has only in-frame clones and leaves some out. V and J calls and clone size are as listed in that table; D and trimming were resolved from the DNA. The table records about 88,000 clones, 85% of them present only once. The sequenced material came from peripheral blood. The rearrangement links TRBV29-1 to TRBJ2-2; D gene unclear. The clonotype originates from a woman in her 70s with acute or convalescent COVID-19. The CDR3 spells CSVEGRRNTGELFF. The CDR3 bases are TGCAGCGTTGAGGGCAGGCGGAACACCGGGGAGCTGTTTTTT.